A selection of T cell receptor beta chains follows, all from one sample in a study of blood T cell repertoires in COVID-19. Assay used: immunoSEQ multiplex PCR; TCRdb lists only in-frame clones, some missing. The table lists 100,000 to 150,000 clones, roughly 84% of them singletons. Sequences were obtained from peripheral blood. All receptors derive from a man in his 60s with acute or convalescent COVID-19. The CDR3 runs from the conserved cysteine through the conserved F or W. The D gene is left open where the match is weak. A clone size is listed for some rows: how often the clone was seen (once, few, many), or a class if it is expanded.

CDR3: CASSAETGSGNTIYF
DNA: TGTGCCAGCAGTGCAGAGACAGGCTCTGGAAACACCATATATTTT
D: -
J: TRBJ1-3
V: TRBV2
size: -

CDR3: CASSLRVAGDGTGELFF
DNA: TGTGCCAGCAGCTTAAGGGTAGCGGGAGACGGCACCGGGGAGCTGTTTTTT
D: TRBD2
J: TRBJ2-2
V: TRBV11-2
size: -

CDR3: CASSVNTDTQYF
DNA: TGTGCCAGCAGTGTAAACACAGATACGCAGTATTTT
D: -
J: TRBJ2-3
V: TRBV12-3/TRBV12-4
size: -

CDR3: CATNPGTGPGPLHF
DNA: TGTGCCACCAATCCTGGGACAGGCCCGGGGCCCCTCCACTTT
D: TRBD1
J: TRBJ1-6
V: TRBV19
size: few

CDR3: CASGSPRQGDQPQHF
DNA: TGTGCTAGTGGTTCCCCCCGACAGGGAGATCAGCCCCAGCATTTT
D: TRBD1
J: TRBJ1-5
V: TRBV12-5
size: -

CDR3: CATSEPTGSRGYTF
DNA: TGTGCCACCAGTGAGCCGACAGGGAGTCGTGGCTACACCTTC
D: TRBD1
J: TRBJ1-2
V: TRBV24-1
size: once

CDR3: CASSLSSGTEGEKLFF
DNA: TGTGCCAGCTCACTTAGTTCCGGGACAGAGGGTGAAAAACTGTTTTTT
D: TRBD1
J: TRBJ1-4
V: TRBV18
size: -

CDR3: CATSDTLRGNYNEQFF
DNA: TGTGCCACCAGTGACACCCTCAGGGGGAACTACAATGAGCAGTTCTTC
D: TRBD1
J: TRBJ2-1
V: TRBV24-1
size: few

CDR3: CASSPGHPSYEQYF
DNA: TGTGCCAGTAGTCCGGGACACCCCTCCTACGAGCAGTACTTC
D: -
J: TRBJ2-7
V: TRBV19
size: -

CDR3: CASNRARGEGYTF
DNA: TGTGCCAGCAATCGAGCCAGGGGGGAAGGCTACACCTTC
D: TRBD1
J: TRBJ1-2
V: TRBV25-1
size: -

CDR3: CASTLGQGSNQPQHF
DNA: TGTGCCAGTACACTAGGACAGGGTAGCAATCAGCCCCAGCATTTT
D: TRBD1
J: TRBJ1-5
V: TRBV6-5
size: -

CDR3: CASSDGLAVTYEQYF
DNA: TGTGCCAGCAGTGATGGACTAGCGGTAACCTACGAGCAGTACTTC
D: TRBD2
J: TRBJ2-7
V: TRBV6-1
size: -

CDR3: CAISEKKGFGYTF
DNA: TGTGCCATCAGTGAAAAAAAGGGGTTTGGCTACACCTTC
D: -
J: TRBJ1-2
V: TRBV10-3
size: -

CDR3: CASSLDPGMTYNEQFF
DNA: TGTGCCAGCAGCTTGGATCCGGGGATGACTTACAATGAGCAGTTCTTC
D: -
J: TRBJ2-1
V: TRBV5-6
size: -

CDR3: CASSLDSAGGPNEQFF
DNA: TGCGCCAGCAGCTTGGATTCAGCGGGGGGGCCGAATGAGCAGTTCTTC
D: TRBD2
J: TRBJ2-1
V: TRBV5-1
size: -

CDR3: CASSAAQGMNTEAFF
DNA: TGTGCCAGCAGCGCAGCACAGGGCATGAACACTGAAGCTTTCTTT
D: -
J: TRBJ1-1
V: TRBV5-4
size: -

CDR3: CASSHGLAGFAYEQYF
DNA: TGCGCCAGCAGTCATGGACTAGCGGGGTTTGCCTACGAGCAGTACTTC
D: TRBD2
J: TRBJ2-7
V: TRBV5-1
size: -

CDR3: CASSLGAVQNSPLHF
DNA: TGTGCCAGCAGCTTAGGGGCAGTTCAGAATTCACCCCTCCACTTT
D: -
J: TRBJ1-6
V: TRBV7-6
size: -

CDR3: CASNNGGRAYEQYF
DNA: TGTGCCAGCAACAATGGTGGCAGGGCCTACGAGCAGTACTTC
D: -
J: TRBJ2-7
V: TRBV27
size: -

CDR3: CASSPTLGGHTDTQYF
DNA: TGTGCCAGCAGCCCGACATTAGGGGGCCACACAGATACGCAGTATTTT
D: TRBD1
J: TRBJ2-3
V: TRBV9
size: -

CDR3: CASSFGQAYNEKLFF
DNA: TGTGCCAGCAGCTTCGGCCAGGCTTATAATGAAAAACTGTTTTTT
D: -
J: TRBJ1-4
V: TRBV7-9
size: -

CDR3: CASSPRGSGNEQFF
DNA: TGTGCCAGCTCACCACGCGGGAGCGGGAATGAGCAGTTCTTC
D: TRBD2
J: TRBJ2-1
V: TRBV18
size: -

CDR3: CATSAHKVNSGANVLTF
DNA: TGTGCCACCAGTGCCCACAAAGTGAACTCTGGGGCCAACGTCCTGACTTTC
D: -
J: TRBJ2-6
V: TRBV24-1
size: -

CDR3: CASSLEGARVKGTEAFF
DNA: TGTGCCAGCAGCTTAGAGGGGGCGCGGGTGAAGGGGACTGAAGCTTTCTTT
D: TRBD1
J: TRBJ1-1
V: TRBV7-9
size: once

CDR3: CASSSWDRSYNEQFF
DNA: TGCGCCAGCAGCTCCTGGGACAGGAGTTACAATGAGCAGTTCTTC
D: TRBD1
J: TRBJ2-1
V: TRBV5-1
size: -

CDR3: CATSRDRGYQPQHF
DNA: TGTGCCACCAGCCGGGACAGGGGCTATCAGCCCCAGCATTTT
D: TRBD1
J: TRBJ1-5
V: TRBV15
size: few

CDR3: CASSSRTSGGITDTQYF
DNA: TGTGCCAGCAGCTCGCGGACTAGCGGGGGAATCACAGATACGCAGTATTTT
D: TRBD2
J: TRBJ2-3
V: TRBV11-3
size: -

CDR3: CASSSTDYGYTF
DNA: TGTGCCAGCAGTTCTACAGACTATGGCTACACCTTC
D: -
J: TRBJ1-2
V: TRBV12-3/TRBV12-4
size: -

CDR3: CASSYSHRGFYEQYF
DNA: TGTGCCAGCAGTTACTCGCACAGGGGCTTTTACGAGCAGTACTTC
D: TRBD1
J: TRBJ2-7
V: TRBV6-5
size: few

CDR3: CSVLHRDRGTYEQYF
DNA: TGCAGCGTCCTTCACCGGGACAGGGGAACCTACGAGCAGTACTTC
D: TRBD1
J: TRBJ2-7
V: TRBV29-1
size: -

CDR3: CASSYGRGQGNTEAFF
DNA: TGTGCCAGCAGTTACGGGCGGGGACAGGGGAACACTGAAGCTTTCTTT
D: TRBD1
J: TRBJ1-1
V: TRBV6-6
size: -

CDR3: CAWSEGGGGGYNEQFF
DNA: TGTGCCTGGAGCGAGGGAGGCGGGGGGGGTTACAATGAGCAGTTCTTC
D: TRBD2
J: TRBJ2-1
V: TRBV30
size: -

CDR3: CASSSGGVAEFF
DNA: TGTGCCAGCAGCTCAGGAGGGGTCGCGGAGTTCTTC
D: -
J: TRBJ2-1
V: TRBV28
size: once

CDR3: CASSYFDSQDANF
DNA: TGTGCCAGCAGTTATTTTGATTCACAGGATGCGAACTTC
D: -
J: TRBJ2-4
V: TRBV12-3/TRBV12-4
size: -

CDR3: CASSQVGGLQPQHF
DNA: TGTGCCAGCAGCCAAGTTGGGGGGTTGCAGCCCCAGCATTTT
D: -
J: TRBJ1-5
V: TRBV3-1/TRBV3-2
size: -

CDR3: CASSQTGKEFF
DNA: TGTGCCAGCAGCCAGACAGGGAAGGAGTTCTTC
D: TRBD1
J: TRBJ2-1
V: TRBV14
size: -

CDR3: CASSLERTNSPLHF
DNA: TGCGCCAGCAGCTTGGAGCGGACTAATTCACCCCTCCACTTT
D: -
J: TRBJ1-6
V: TRBV5-1
size: -

CDR3: CASRRSENTEAFF
DNA: TGTGCCAGCAGGAGGAGCGAGAACACTGAAGCTTTCTTT
D: -
J: TRBJ1-1
V: TRBV6-5
size: -

CDR3: CASSRTGPGELFF
DNA: TGTGCCAGCAGTCGGACAGGTCCCGGGGAGCTGTTTTTT
D: TRBD1
J: TRBJ2-2
V: TRBV12-3/TRBV12-4
size: -

CDR3: CASSLDPDGNQPQHF
DNA: TGCGCCAGCAGCTTGGATCCAGATGGCAATCAGCCCCAGCATTTT
D: -
J: TRBJ1-5
V: TRBV5-1
size: -

CDR3: CASSQNGDTQYF
DNA: TGTGCCAGCAGCCAAAACGGTGATACGCAGTATTTT
D: -
J: TRBJ2-3
V: TRBV3-1/TRBV3-2
size: -

CDR3: CAISGGQGRMETQYF
DNA: TGTGCCATCAGTGGGGGACAGGGGAGGATGGAGACCCAGTACTTC
D: TRBD1
J: TRBJ2-5
V: TRBV10-3
size: once

CDR3: CASSVSGKVNTGELFF
DNA: TGTGCCAGCAGCGTTAGCGGGAAAGTGAACACCGGGGAGCTGTTTTTT
D: TRBD2
J: TRBJ2-2
V: TRBV7-2
size: -

CDR3: CASSLEPGTGGGYTF
DNA: TGCGCCAGCAGCTTGGAACCTGGGACAGGGGGTGGCTACACCTTC
D: TRBD1
J: TRBJ1-2
V: TRBV5-1
size: -

CDR3: CASSAGQSSYEQYF
DNA: TGCGCCAGCAGCGCAGGACAGTCTTCCTACGAGCAGTACTTC
D: -
J: TRBJ2-7
V: TRBV5-1
size: -

CDR3: CASTISAQPQHF
DNA: TGTGCCAGCACGATCAGCGCTCAGCCCCAGCATTTT
D: -
J: TRBJ1-5
V: TRBV28
size: few

CDR3: CASSLSSGGAGTQYF
DNA: TGTGCCAGCAGCTTATCCAGCGGGGGGGCTGGTACGCAGTATTTT
D: TRBD2
J: TRBJ2-3
V: TRBV11-2
size: -

CDR3: CASSTNRDTEAFF
DNA: TGTGCCAGCAGTACGAACAGGGACACTGAAGCTTTCTTT
D: -
J: TRBJ1-1
V: TRBV6-5
size: -

CDR3: CASSQSAREAYEQYF
DNA: TGTGCCAGCAGCCAATCGGCCCGAGAGGCCTACGAGCAGTACTTC
D: -
J: TRBJ2-7
V: TRBV11-2
size: -

CDR3: CASSGTGVSGELFF
DNA: TGCGCCAGCAGCGGGACAGGAGTCTCCGGGGAGCTGTTTTTT
D: TRBD1
J: TRBJ2-2
V: TRBV5-1
size: -

CDR3: CASSEDFTVDYGYTF
DNA: TGTGCCAGCAGCGAGGACTTTACCGTGGACTATGGCTACACCTTC
D: -
J: TRBJ1-2
V: TRBV6-5
size: -

CDR3: CASSPSGTGAAEQYF
DNA: TGTGCCAGCAGCCCCTCCGGGACAGGGGCCGCCGAGCAGTACTTC
D: TRBD1
J: TRBJ2-7
V: TRBV13
size: -

CDR3: CASSRPRETQYF
DNA: TGTGCCAGCAGCCGCCCTAGGGAGACCCAGTACTTC
D: -
J: TRBJ2-5
V: TRBV3-1/TRBV3-2
size: -

CDR3: CASGAQQGYEKLFF
DNA: TGTGCCAGCGGAGCACAACAGGGTTATGAAAAACTGTTTTTT
D: -
J: TRBJ1-4
V: TRBV6-5
size: few

CDR3: CASTGQLNEKLFF
DNA: TGTGCCAGCACAGGACAGCTTAATGAAAAACTGTTTTTT
D: -
J: TRBJ1-4
V: TRBV6-5
size: -

CDR3: CAWRRGGGTGELFF
DNA: TGTGCCTGGAGGCGGGGGGGAGGAACCGGGGAGCTGTTTTTT
D: TRBD2
J: TRBJ2-2
V: TRBV30
size: -

CDR3: CASSFEQETQYF
DNA: TGTGCCAGCAGCTTCGAGCAAGAGACCCAGTACTTC
D: -
J: TRBJ2-5
V: TRBV7-9
size: -

CDR3: CASSMEDRGRSETQYF
DNA: TGCGCCAGCAGCATGGAGGACAGGGGGCGATCAGAGACCCAGTACTTC
D: TRBD1
J: TRBJ2-5
V: TRBV5-1
size: -

CDR3: CASSPLLAETQYF
DNA: TGTGCCAGCAGTCCCTTGTTAGCTGAGACCCAGTACTTC
D: -
J: TRBJ2-5
V: TRBV6-5
size: -

CDR3: CATSDRTGTGDYEQYF
DNA: TGTGCCACCAGTGACCGCACCGGGACAGGCGACTACGAGCAGTACTTC
D: TRBD1
J: TRBJ2-7
V: TRBV24-1
size: -